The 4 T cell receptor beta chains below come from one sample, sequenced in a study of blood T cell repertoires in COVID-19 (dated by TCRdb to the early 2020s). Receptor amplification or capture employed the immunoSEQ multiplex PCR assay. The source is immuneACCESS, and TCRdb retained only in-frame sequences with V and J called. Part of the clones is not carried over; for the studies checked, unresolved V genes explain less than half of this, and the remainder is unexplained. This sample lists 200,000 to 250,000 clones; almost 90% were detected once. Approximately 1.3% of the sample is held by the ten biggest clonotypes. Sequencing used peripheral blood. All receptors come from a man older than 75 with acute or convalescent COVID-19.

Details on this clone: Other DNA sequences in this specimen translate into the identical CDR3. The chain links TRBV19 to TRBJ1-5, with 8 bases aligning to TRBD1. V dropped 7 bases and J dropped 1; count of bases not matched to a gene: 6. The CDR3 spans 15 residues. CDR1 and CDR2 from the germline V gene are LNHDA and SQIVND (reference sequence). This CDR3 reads CASTLDRGSNQPQHF. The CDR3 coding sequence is TGTGCCAGTACCCTAGACAGGGGCAGCAATCAGCCCCAGCATTTT. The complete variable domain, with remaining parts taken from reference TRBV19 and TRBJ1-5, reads DGGITQSPKYLFRKEGQNVTLSCEQNLNHDAMYWYRQDPGQGLRLIYYSQIVNDFQKGDIAEGYSVSREKKESFPLTVTSAQKNPTAFYLCASTLDRGSNQPQHFGDGTRLSIL.

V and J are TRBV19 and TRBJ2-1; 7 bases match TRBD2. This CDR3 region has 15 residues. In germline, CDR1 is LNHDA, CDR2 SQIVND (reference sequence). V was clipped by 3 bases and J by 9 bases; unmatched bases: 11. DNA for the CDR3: TGTGCCAGTAGTATGTTTGCGGGAGTGGTGGGTGAGCAGTTCTTC. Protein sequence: CASSMFAGVVGEQFF.

CDR3 in DNA: TGTGCCAGCAGCTTCCGAGACAGGGGGCAAGAGACCCAGTACTTC. Protein sequence: CASSFRDRGQETQYF. The chain employs TRBV7-9 and TRBJ2-5; 9 bases map to TRBD1. The CDR3 is 15 residues long. V was pared by 3 bases and J by 2 bases, with 4 bases of the junction left unmatched. Per germline, CDR1 SEHNR and CDR2 FQNEAQ (reference sequence).

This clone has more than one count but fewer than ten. CDR3 sequence reads: CATSQAGGPNTGELFF. CDR3 nucleotide sequence: TGTGCCACCAGTCAAGCGGGGGGACCTAACACCGGGGAGCTGTTTTTT. J is TRBJ2-2 and V is TRBV24-1, with 9 bases lining up with TRBD2. V was clipped by 6 bases and J by 2 bases; unmatched bases: 6. In germline, CDR1 is KGHDR, CDR2 SFDVKD. This CDR3 has 16 amino acids.